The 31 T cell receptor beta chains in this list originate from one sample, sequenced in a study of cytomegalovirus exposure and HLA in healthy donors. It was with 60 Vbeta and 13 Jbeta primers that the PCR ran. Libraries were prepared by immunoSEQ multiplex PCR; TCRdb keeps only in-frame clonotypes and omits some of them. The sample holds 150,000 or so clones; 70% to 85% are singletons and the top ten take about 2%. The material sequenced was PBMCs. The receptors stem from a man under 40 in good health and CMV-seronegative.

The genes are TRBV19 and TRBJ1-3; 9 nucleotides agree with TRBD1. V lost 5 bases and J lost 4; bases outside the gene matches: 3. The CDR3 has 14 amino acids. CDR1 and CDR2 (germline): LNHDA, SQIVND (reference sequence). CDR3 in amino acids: CASSPTGGGNTIYF. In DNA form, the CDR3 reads TGTGCCAGTAGTCCTACAGGGGGCGGAAACACCATATATTTT. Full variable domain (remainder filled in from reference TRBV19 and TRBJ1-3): DGGITQSPKYLFRKEGQNVTLSCEQNLNHDAMYWYRQDPGQGLRLIYYSQIVNDFQKGDIAEGYSVSREKKESFPLTVTSAQKNPTAFYLCASSPTGGGNTIYFGEGSWLTVV.

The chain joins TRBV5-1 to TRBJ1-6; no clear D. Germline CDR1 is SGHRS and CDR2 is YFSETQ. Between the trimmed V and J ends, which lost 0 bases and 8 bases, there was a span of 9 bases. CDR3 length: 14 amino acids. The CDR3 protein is CASSLAGRDSPLHF. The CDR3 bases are TGCGCCAGCAGCTTGGCCGGGAGGGATTCACCCCTCCACTTT.

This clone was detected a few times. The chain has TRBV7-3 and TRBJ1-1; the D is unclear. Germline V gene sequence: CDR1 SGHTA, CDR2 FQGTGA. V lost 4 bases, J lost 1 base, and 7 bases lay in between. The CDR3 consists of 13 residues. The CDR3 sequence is CASSSEPNTEAFF. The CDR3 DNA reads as TGTGCCAGCAGCTCGGAGCCGAACACTGAAGCTTTCTTT.

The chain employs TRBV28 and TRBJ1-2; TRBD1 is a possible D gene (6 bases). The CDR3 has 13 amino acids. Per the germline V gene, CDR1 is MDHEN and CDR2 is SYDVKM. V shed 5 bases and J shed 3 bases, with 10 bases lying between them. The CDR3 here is CASSLGGDYGYTF. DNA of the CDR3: TGTGCCAGCAGTCTAGGGGGGGACTATGGCTACACCTTC.

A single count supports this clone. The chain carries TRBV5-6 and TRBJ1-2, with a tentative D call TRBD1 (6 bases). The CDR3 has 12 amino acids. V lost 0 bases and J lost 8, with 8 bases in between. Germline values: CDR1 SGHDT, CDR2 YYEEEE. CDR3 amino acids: CASSLDRAGYTF. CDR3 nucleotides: TGTGCCAGCAGCTTGGACAGGGCCGGCTACACCTTC.

In DNA form, the CDR3 reads TGTGCCAGCAGCTTAGCGGGGAGGGAGCAGTACTTC. Translating gives CASSLAGREQYF. The V gene is TRBV7-2, the J gene TRBJ2-7, with D tentatively TRBD2 (6 bases). With 0 bases removed from V and 7 bases from J, the gap between germline ends came to 7 bases. The germline gives CDR1 SGHTA, CDR2 FQGNSA. CDR3 size: 12 residues.

The CDR3 here is CASSPPDGRVRNEQFF. The CDR3 coding sequence is TGTGCCAGCAGCCCCCCCGACGGGAGGGTCCGCAATGAGCAGTTCTTC. The V gene is TRBV7-6, the J gene TRBJ2-1; TRBD2 matches 8 bases. V lost 5 bases and J lost 6; bases outside the gene matches: 12. Germline values: CDR1 SGHVS, CDR2 FNYEAQ. The CDR3 runs to 16 residues. Together with reference TRBV7-6 and TRBJ2-1, the CDR3 gives the full variable domain: GAGVSQSPRYKVTKRGQDVALRCDPISGHVSLYWYRQALGQGPEFLTYFNYEAQQDKSGLPNDRFSAERPEGSISTLTIQRTEQRDSAMYRCASSPPDGRVRNEQFFGPGTRLTVL.

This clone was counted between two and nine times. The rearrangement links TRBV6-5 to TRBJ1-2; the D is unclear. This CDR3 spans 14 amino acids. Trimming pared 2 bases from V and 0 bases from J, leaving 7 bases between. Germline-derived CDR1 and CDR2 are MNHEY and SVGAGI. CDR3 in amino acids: CASSYTQANYGYTF. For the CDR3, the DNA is TGTGCCAGCAGTTACACCCAGGCTAACTATGGCTACACCTTC.

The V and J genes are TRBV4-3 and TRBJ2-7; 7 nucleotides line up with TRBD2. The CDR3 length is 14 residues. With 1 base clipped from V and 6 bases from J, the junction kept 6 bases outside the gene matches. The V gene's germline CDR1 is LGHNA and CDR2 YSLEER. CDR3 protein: CASSQGLAEAEQYF. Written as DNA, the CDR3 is TGCGCCAGCAGCCAAGGTCTAGCGGAGGCCGAGCAGTACTTC.

The CDR3 spells CASSYAGTGQEKLFF. Written as DNA, the CDR3 is TGTGCCAGCAGTTACGCCGGGACAGGGCAAGAAAAACTGTTTTTT. V and J are TRBV6-5 and TRBJ1-4; TRBD1 agrees at 9 bases. The J segment lost 8 bases and the V segment lost 2 bases, leaving 6 bases of the junction unmatched. The CDR3 length is 15 residues. The germline V gene has CDR1 MNHEY and CDR2 SVGAGI.

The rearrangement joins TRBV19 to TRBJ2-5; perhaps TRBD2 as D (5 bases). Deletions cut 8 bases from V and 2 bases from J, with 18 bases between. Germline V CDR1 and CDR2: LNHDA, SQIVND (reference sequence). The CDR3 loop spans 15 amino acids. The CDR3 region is CASSVGVGIQETQYF. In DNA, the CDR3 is TGTGCCAGTTCGGTCGGGGTCGGGATACAAGAGACCCAGTACTTC.

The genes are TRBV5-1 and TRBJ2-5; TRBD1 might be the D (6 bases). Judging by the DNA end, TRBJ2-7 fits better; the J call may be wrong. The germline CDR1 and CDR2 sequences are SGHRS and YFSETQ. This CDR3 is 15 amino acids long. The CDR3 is CASSLVPGATYEQYF. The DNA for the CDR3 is TGCGCCAGCAGCTTAGTGCCAGGGGCCACCTACGAGCAGTACTTC.

CDR3 nucleotides: TGTGCCAGCAGCTCGGGACAGTTTGATGGCTACACCTTC. Its protein is CASSSGQFDGYTF. The chain links TRBV5-6 to TRBJ1-2, with TRBD1 identical over 7 bases. The trim removed 3 bases at V and 6 bases at J, leaving 5 bases unmatched. The CDR3 has 13 residues. CDR1 and CDR2 from the germline V gene are SGHDT and YYEEEE.

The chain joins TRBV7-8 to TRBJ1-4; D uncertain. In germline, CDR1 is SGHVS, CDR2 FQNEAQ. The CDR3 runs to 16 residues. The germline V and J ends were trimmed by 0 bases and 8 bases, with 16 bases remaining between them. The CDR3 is CASSLAKGKRGEKLFF. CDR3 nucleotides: TGTGCCAGCAGCTTAGCAAAGGGTAAAAGAGGGGAAAAACTGTTTTTT.

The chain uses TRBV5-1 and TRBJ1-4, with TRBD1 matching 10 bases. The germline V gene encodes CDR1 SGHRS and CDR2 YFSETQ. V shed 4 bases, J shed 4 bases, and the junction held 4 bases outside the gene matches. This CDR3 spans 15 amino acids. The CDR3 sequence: CASSPWDRGNEKLFF. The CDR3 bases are TGCGCCAGCAGCCCATGGGACAGGGGTAATGAAAAACTGTTTTTT.

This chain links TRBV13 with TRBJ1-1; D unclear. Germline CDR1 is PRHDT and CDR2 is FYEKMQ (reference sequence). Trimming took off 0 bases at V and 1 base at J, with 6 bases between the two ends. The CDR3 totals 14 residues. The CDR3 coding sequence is TGTGCCAGCAGCTTAGGCAGATCGAACACTGAAGCTTTCTTT. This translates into CASSLGRSNTEAFF.

Here the CDR3 reads CASTTGSMNTEAFF. CDR3 sequence (DNA): TGCGCCAGTACGACGGGAAGCATGAACACTGAAGCTTTCTTT. The gene calls are TRBV5-1 and TRBJ1-1; D is unresolved. Germline assignment: CDR1 SGHRS and CDR2 YFSETQ. V was trimmed by 8 bases and J by 0 bases, leaving 14 bases between them. This CDR3 has 14 amino acids.

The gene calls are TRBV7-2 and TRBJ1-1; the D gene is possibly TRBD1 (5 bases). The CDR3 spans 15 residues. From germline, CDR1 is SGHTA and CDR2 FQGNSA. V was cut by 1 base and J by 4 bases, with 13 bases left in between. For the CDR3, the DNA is TGTGCCAGCAGCTTAGAGGGGCAGGGCGGCACTGAAGCTTTCTTT. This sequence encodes CASSLEGQGGTEAFF.

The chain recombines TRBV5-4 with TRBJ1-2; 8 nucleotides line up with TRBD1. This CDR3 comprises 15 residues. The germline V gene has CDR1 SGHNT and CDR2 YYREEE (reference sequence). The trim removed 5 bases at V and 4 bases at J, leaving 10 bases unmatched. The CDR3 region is CASSAGQGTSYGYTF. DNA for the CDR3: TGTGCCAGCAGTGCTGGACAGGGAACTTCCTATGGCTACACCTTC.

CDR3 sequence reads: CASSGLGGLYNEQFF. CDR3 nucleotide sequence: TGTGCCAGCAGTGGGCTCGGGGGACTCTACAATGAGCAGTTCTTC. The gene calls are TRBV6-1 and TRBJ2-1; TRBD2 might be the D (6 bases). Germline V gives CDR1 MNHNS, CDR2 SASEGT. With 4 bases removed from V and 3 bases from J, the gap between germline ends came to 13 bases. CDR3 length equals 15 residues.

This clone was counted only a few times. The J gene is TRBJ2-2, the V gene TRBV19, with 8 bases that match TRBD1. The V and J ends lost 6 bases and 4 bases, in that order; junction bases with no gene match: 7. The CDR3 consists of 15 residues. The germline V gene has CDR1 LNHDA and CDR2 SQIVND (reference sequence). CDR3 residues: CASRRTGMFTGELFF. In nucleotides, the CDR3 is TGTGCCAGTAGGAGGACAGGGATGTTCACCGGGGAGCTGTTTTTT.

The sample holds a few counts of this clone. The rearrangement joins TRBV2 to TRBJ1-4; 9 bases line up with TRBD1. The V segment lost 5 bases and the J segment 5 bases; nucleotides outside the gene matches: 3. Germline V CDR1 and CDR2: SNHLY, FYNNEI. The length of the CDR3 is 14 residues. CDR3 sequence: CASSRDRVNEKLFF. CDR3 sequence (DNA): TGTGCCAGCAGTCGGGACAGGGTAAATGAAAAACTGTTTTTT.

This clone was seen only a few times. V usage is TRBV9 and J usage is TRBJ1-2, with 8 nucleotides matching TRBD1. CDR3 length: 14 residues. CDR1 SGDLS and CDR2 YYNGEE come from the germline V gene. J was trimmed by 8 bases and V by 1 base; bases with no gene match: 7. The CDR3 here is CASSVPGQVRGYTF. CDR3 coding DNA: TGTGCCAGCAGCGTACCGGGACAGGTCCGCGGCTACACCTTC.

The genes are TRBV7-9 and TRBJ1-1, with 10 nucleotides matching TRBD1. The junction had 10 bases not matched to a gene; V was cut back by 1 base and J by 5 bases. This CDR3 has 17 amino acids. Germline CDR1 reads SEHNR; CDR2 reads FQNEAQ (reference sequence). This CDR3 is CASSLELRTGGGTEAFF. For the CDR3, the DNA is TGTGCCAGCAGCTTAGAACTTAGGACAGGGGGAGGGACTGAAGCTTTCTTT.

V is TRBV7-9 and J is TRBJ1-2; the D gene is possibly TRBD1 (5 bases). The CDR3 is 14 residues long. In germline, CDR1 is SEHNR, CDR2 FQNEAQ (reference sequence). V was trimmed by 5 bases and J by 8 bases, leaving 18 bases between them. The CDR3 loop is CASSPTTTGFGYTF. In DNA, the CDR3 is TGTGCCAGCAGCCCCACCACCACAGGTTTCGGCTACACCTTC.

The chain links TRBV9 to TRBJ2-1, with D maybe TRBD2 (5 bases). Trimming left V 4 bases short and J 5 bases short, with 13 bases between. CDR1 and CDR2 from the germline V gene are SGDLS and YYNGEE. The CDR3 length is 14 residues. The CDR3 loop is CASSLGKGNNEQFF. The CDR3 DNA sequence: TGTGCCAGCAGCCTCGGGAAAGGTAACAATGAGCAGTTCTTC.

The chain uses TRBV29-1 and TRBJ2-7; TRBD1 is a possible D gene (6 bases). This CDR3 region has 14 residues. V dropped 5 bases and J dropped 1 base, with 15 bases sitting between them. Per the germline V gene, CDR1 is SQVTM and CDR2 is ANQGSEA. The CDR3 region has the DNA TGCAGCGTTATCTGGGCAGGGGTTTCCTACGAGCAGTACTTC. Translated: CSVIWAGVSYEQYF.

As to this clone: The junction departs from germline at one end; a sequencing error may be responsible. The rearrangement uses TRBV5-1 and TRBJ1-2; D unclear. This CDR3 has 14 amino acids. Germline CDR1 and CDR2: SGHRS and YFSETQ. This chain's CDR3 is CASSLEWQNYGYPF. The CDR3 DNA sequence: TGCGCCAGCAGCTTGGAATGGCAGAACTATGGCTACCCCTTC.

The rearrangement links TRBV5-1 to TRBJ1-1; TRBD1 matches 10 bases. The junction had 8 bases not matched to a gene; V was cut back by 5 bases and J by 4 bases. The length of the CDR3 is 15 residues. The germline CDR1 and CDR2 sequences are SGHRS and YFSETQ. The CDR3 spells CASSIGTGEGTEAFF. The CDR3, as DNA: TGCGCCAGCAGTATTGGGACAGGGGAGGGCACTGAAGCTTTCTTT. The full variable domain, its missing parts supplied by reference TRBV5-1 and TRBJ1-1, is KAGVTQTPRYLIKTRGQQVTLSCSPISGHRSVSWYQQTPGQGLQFLFEYFSETQRNKGNFPGRFSGRQFSNSRSEMNVSTLELGDSALYLCASSIGTGEGTEAFFGQGTRLTVV.

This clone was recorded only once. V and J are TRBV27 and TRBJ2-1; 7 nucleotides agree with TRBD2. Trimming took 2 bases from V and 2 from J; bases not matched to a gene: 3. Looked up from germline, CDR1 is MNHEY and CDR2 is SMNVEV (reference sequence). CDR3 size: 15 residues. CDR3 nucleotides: TGTGCCAGCAGTTTAATGGGGGGGGCCTACAATGAGCAGTTCTTC. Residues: CASSLMGGAYNEQFF.

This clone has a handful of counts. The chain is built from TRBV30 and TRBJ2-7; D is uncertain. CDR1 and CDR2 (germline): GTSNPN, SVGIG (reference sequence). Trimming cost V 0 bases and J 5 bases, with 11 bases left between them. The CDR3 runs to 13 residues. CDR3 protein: CAWSVTPRNEQYF. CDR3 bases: TGTGCCTGGAGTGTAACCCCGCGGAACGAGCAGTACTTC. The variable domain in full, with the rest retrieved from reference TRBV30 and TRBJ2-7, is SQTIHQWPATLVQPVGSPLSLECTVEGTSNPNLYWYRQAAGRGLQLLFYSVGIGQISSEVPQNLSASRPQDRQFILSSKKLLLSDSGFYLCAWSVTPRNEQYFGPGTRLTVT.